Listed below are T cell receptor beta chains from one sample, sequenced in a study of Ad26.COV2.S vaccination and SARS-CoV-2 variants. Method: immunoSEQ multiplex PCR; TCRdb's copy keeps in-frame clones and lacks some. The repertoire has a few hundred thousand clones, around 90% of them found once; the top ten carry over 9%. The sample consisted of peripheral blood, taken in a trial of Ad26.COV2.S vaccine versus placebo. The receptor set was obtained from a person aged 18-60 years who received the Ad26.COV2.S COVID-19 vaccine or a placebo. CDR3s include the opening cysteine and the closing phenylalanine or tryptophan. D genes are given only for firm matches.

TRBJ1-1 | - | TRBV5-1 | TGCGCCAGCAGCTTGGATGTGGGGTGGGGAATGAACACTGAAGCTTTCTTT | CASSLDVGWGMNTEAFF
TRBJ2-1 | - | TRBV28 | TGTGCCAGCAGTAGGGGGAGGGCCTACAATGAGCAGTTCTTC | CASSRGRAYNEQFF
TRBJ1-4 | - | TRBV12-3/TRBV12-4 | TGTGCCAGCACGCCTGGAGAAAAACTGTTTTTT | CASTPGEKLFF
TRBJ2-7 | TRBD2 | TRBV7-9 | TGTGCCAGCAGCTTAGGGTTTACTAGCGGGACATGGGAGCAGTACTTC | CASSLGFTSGTWEQYF
TRBJ2-1 | - | TRBV7-3 | TGTGCCAGCACCCAATCGGGGGGCAACTACAATGAGCAGTTCTTC | CASTQSGGNYNEQFF
TRBJ1-6 | - | TRBV23-1 | TGCGCCAGCGGGGGGAGAGATAATTCACCCCTCCACTTT | CASGGRDNSPLHF
TRBJ2-3 | - | TRBV5-4 | TGTGCCAGCAGCTTGAGAGGTGGGCCAGATACGCAGTATTTT | CASSLRGGPDTQYF
TRBJ2-5 | TRBD1 | TRBV25-1 | TGTGCCAGCAGTGAATCCGGGACAGCCCAAGAGACCCAGTACTTC | CASSESGTAQETQYF
TRBJ2-1 | - | TRBV9 | TGTGCCAGCAGCGCACAGGAAAGCGTTAATGAGCAGTTCTTC | CASSAQESVNEQFF
TRBJ1-6 | - | TRBV6-5 | TGTGCCAGCAGTCGGGGAGGTGATTCACCCCTCCACTTT | CASSRGGDSPLHF
TRBJ2-5 | TRBD1 | TRBV5-6 | TGTGCCAGCAGCTTCGGACAGGGGGAGACCCAGTACTTC | CASSFGQGETQYF